The clone carrying this T cell receptor (beta chain) has just a few counts. The germline V gene has CDR1 SGHRS and CDR2 YFSETQ. Deletions cut 1 base from V and 9 bases from J, with 11 bases between. This CDR3 spans 13 amino acids. This sample was included in a study of blood T cells in healthy people across ages. A second roughly 7 to 11 cycle PCR used barcoded and J-beta primers. Carrying 12 random nucleotides, a template-switch adaptor labeled each individual cDNA molecule. TCRdb itself ran the 5' RACE reads through MiXCR, one entry per CDR3 protein. The profile shows about 1.6 million distinct CDR3 sequences, about 35% of them singletons.

The chain has TRBV5-1 and TRBJ2-1, with D possibly matching TRBD2 (5 bases). Sequenced: blood. The receptor's source is a woman in her 30s in good health. The CDR3 sequence: CASSLSEVGEQFF. In DNA form, the CDR3 reads TGCGCCAGCAGCTTGTCGGAGGTCGGTGAGCAGTTCTTC.